The clone carrying this TCR beta chain has more than one count but fewer than ten. This CDR3 has 13 amino acids. With 1 base removed from V and 15 bases from J, the gap between germline ends came to 19 bases. In germline, CDR1 is SQVTM, CDR2 ANQGSEA. The assay was immunoSEQ multiplex PCR, and TCRdb's table has in-frame clones only and misses some. Among approximately 2,500 clones listed, about 15% were seen once. This entry belongs to a study of T cells in localized non-small cell lung cancer. The source was lung tumor tissue, collected before any cancer treatment. The chain joins TRBV29-1 to TRBJ2-1; a weak D match, TRBD2 (7 bases). The source of this sequence is a woman aged 40-69 years with stage II lung adenocarcinoma. CDR3 sequence (DNA): TGCAGCGTTGAAGCGGGGGGCGGTCCGACGAGGTTCTTC. Protein: CSVEAGGGPTRFF.